In this sample, the clone carrying this T cell receptor beta chain turned up once. Its target is not known. Clones were sequenced by immunoSEQ multiplex PCR, and TCRdb holds only the in-frame ones, with some missing. The table includes roughly 16,000 clones, approximately 80% detected once. This specimen comes from a study of OX40 agonist ivuxolimab in advanced cancers. Autoimmune disease history or systemic immunosuppression disqualified patients. This CDR3 has 15 residues. Germline CDR1 is MRHNA and CDR2 is SNTAGT. V trimming: 3 bases; J trimming: 1 base; junction bases outside the gene matches: 2. Study conclusions and caveats: Among expanded peripheral T cells, antigen specificity went undetermined.

The material was CD4+ or CD8+ T cells sorted from blood, obtained in a trial of the OX40 agonist ivuxolimab. The chain joins TRBV6-4 to TRBJ2-3, with 9 nucleotides matching TRBD2. The sequence was collected from an adult with an advanced solid tumor such as melanoma, head and neck, liver or kidney cancer. In nucleotides, the CDR3 is TGTGCCAGCAGTGAGGAGCGGGGGGGCACAGATACGCAGTATTTT. It encodes CASSEERGGTDTQYF.